This T cell receptor (beta chain) was documented in a study of human T cells and chemical hapten exposure. As for the study in general: Patch tests applied 0.01% DPC to the upper back and were scored after 6 days.

Trimming took off 0 bases at V and 3 bases at J, with 5 bases between the two ends. Germline CDR1 and CDR2: ENHRY and SYGVKD. CDR3 length equals 13 residues. Time point given: patch test 1, 2 weeks after DPC sensitization. The treatment was: therapeutic diphenylcyclopropenone sensitization with weekly scalp DPC. Each patch-test visit's blood sample preceded patch application. TCRdb recomputed calls from the RACE reads with MiXCR, one row per CDR3 protein. The sample contains 180,000 or so distinct CDR3 sequences, 20% to 25% of which appear only once. This receptor was taken from a woman aged 45-65 years with alopecia areata. Some clones in this sample may be carry-over from other donors' samples. Sequences were derived from whole blood, sampled in connection with sensitization to the hapten diphenylcyclopropenone (DPC). The chain employs TRBV10-3 and TRBJ2-5; no reliable D call. The CDR3 bases are TGTGCCATCAGTGAGTCCACCGAAGAGACCCAGTACTTC. This codes for CAISESTEETQYF.